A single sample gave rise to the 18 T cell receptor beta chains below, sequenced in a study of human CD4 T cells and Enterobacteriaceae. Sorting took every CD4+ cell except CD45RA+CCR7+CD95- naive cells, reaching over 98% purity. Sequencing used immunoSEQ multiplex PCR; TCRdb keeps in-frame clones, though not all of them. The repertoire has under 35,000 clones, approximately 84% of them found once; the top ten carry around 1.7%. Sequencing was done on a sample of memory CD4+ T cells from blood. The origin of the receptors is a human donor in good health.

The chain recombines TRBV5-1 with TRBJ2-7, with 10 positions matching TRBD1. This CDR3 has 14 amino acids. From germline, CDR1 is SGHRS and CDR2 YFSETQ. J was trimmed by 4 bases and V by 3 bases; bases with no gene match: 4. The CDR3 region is CASSWRDRGYEQYF. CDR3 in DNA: TGCGCCAGCAGCTGGAGGGACAGGGGTTACGAGCAGTACTTC.

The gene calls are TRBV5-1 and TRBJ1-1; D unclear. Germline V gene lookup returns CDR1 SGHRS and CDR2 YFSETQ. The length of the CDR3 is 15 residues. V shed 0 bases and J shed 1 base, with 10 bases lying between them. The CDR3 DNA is TGCGCCAGCAGCTTGGGTGGGGAATGGAACACTGAAGCTTTCTTT. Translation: CASSLGGEWNTEAFF.

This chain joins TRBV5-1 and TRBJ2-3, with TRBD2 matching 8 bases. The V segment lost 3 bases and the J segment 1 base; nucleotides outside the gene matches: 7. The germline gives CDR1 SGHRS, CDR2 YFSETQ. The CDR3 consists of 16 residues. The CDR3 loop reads CASSSTGRGRTDTQYF. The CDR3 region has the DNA TGCGCCAGCAGCTCCACCGGGAGGGGACGCACAGATACGCAGTATTTT.

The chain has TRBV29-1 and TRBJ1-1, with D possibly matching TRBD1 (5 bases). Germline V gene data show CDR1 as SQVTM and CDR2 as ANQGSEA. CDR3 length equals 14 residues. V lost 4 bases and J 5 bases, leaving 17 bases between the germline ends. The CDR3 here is CSVVGHGARTEAFF. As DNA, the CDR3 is TGCAGCGTTGTGGGGCACGGGGCTAGAACTGAAGCTTTCTTT.

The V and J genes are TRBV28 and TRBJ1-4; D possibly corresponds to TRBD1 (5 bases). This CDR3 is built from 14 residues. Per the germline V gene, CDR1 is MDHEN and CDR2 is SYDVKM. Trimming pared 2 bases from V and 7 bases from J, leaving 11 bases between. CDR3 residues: CASSLGGSLEKLFF. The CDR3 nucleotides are TGTGCCAGCAGTTTAGGGGGGTCCCTTGAAAAACTGTTTTTT.

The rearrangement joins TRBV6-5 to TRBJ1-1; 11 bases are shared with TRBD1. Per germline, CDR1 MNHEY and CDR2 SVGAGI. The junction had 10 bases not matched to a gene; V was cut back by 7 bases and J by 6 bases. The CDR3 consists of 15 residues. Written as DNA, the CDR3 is TGTGCCAGCACCACGGGACAGGGGGAGTCGGCTGAAGCTTTCTTT. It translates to CASTTGQGESAEAFF.

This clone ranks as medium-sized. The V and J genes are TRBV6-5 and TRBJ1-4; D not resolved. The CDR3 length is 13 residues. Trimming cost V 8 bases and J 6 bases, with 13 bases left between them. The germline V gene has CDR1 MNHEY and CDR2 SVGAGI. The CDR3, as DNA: TGTGCCAGCGCTTACCAAAAATATGAAAAACTGTTTTTT. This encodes CASAYQKYEKLFF.

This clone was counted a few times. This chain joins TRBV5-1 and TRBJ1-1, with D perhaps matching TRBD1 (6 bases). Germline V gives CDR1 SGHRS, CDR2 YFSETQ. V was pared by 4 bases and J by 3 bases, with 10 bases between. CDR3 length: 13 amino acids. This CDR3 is CASSPGADTEAFF. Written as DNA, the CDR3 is TGCGCCAGCAGCCCAGGGGCTGACACTGAAGCTTTCTTT.

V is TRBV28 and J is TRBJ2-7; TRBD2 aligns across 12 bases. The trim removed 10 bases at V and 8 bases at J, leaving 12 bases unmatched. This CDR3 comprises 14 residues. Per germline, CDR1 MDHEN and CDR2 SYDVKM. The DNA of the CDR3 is TGTGCCACCGACACCCTGACTAGCGGGAGTAAGCAGTACTTC. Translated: CATDTLTSGSKQYF.

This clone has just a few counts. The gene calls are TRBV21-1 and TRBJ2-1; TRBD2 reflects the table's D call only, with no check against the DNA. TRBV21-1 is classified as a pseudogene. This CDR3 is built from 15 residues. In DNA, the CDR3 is TGTGCCAGCAGCCCCAACGAGACGGGAGGGAATGAGCAGTTCTTC. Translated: CASSPNETGGNEQFF.

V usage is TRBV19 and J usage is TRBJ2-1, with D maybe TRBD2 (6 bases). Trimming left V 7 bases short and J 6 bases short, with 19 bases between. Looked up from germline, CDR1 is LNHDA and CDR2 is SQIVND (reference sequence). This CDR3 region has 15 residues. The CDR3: CASNRRAGSFNEQFF. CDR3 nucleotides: TGTGCCAGTAATAGGAGGGCTGGATCATTCAATGAGCAGTTCTTC.

The CDR3 region is CASSQGTNTGELFF. The CDR3 DNA follows: TGTGCCAGCTCACAGGGGACTAACACCGGGGAGCTGTTTTTT. The chain carries TRBV18 and TRBJ2-2; a possible D gene is TRBD2 (6 bases). The CDR3 has 14 residues. Germline lookup yields CDR1 KGHSH and CDR2 LQKENI. The V end lost 4 bases, the J end lost 2 bases, and 8 bases lay between the germline ends.

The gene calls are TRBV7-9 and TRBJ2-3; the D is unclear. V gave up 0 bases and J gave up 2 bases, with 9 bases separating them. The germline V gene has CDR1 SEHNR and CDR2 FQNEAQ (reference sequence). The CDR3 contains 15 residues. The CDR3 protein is CASSLAGPLTDTQYF. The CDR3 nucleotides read TGTGCCAGCAGCTTAGCAGGACCTCTCACAGATACGCAGTATTTT.

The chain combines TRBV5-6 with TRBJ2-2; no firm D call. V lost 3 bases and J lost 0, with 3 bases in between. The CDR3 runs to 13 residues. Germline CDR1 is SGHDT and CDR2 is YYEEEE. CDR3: CASSSANTGELFF. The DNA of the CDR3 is TGTGCCAGCAGCTCGGCGAACACCGGGGAGCTGTTTTTT.

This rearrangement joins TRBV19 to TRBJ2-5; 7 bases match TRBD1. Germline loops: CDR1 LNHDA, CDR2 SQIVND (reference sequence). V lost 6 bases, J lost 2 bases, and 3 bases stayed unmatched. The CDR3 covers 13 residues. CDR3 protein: CASSPGQQETQYF. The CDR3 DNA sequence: TGTGCCAGTAGCCCGGGACAGCAAGAGACCCAGTACTTC.

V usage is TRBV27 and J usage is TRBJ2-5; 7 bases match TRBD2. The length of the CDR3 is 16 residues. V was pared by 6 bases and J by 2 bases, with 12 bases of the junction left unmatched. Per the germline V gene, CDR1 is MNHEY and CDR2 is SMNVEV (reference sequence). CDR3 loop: CASSRSFGGSQETQYF. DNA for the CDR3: TGTGCCAGCAGCCGTTCCTTTGGCGGGAGTCAAGAGACCCAGTACTTC.

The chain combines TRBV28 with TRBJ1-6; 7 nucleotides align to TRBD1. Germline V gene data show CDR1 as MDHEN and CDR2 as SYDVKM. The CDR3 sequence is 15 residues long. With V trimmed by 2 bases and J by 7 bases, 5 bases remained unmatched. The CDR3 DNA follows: TGTGCCAGCAGTTTACCAGGGGGGGGAAATTCACCCCTCCACTTT. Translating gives CASSLPGGGNSPLHF. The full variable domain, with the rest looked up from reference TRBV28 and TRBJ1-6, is DVKVTQSSRYLVKRTGEKVFLECVQDMDHENMFWYRQDPGLGLRLIYFSYDVKMKEKGDIPEGYSVSREKKERFSLILESASTNQTSMYLCASSLPGGGNSPLHFGNGTRLTVT.

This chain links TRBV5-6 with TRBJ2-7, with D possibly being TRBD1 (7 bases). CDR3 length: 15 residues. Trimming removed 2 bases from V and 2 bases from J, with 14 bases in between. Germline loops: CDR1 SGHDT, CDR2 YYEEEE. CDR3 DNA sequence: TGTGCCAGCAGCTTAACAGGGGACTTCCCCTACGAGCAGTACTTC. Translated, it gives CASSLTGDFPYEQYF.